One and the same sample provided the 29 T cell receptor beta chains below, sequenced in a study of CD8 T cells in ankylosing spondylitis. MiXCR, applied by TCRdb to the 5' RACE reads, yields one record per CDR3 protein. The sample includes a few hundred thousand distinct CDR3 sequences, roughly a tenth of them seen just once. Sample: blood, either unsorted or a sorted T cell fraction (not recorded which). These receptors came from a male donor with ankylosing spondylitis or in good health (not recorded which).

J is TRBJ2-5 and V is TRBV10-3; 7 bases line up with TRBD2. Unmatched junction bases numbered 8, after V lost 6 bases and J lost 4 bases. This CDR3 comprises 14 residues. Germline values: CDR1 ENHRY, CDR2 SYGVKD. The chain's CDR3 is CAIREAPGGETQYF. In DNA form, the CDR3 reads TGTGCCATCAGGGAGGCCCCGGGGGGAGAGACCCAGTACTTC.

CDR3 in amino acids: CASSLGQPNTGELFF. The CDR3 nucleotides are TGCGCCAGCAGCTTGGGGCAGCCGAACACCGGGGAGCTGTTTTTT. This chain links TRBV5-1 with TRBJ2-2; D is uncertain. V was pared by 0 bases and J by 0 bases, with 6 bases between. CDR1 is SGHRS, CDR2 YFSETQ, per germline. This CDR3 is built from 15 residues.

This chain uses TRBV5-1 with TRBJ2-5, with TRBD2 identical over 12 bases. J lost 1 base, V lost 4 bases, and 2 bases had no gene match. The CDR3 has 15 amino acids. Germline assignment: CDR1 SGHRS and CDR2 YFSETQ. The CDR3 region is CASSTTSGGQETQYF. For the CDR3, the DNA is TGCGCCAGCAGCACGACTAGCGGGGGCCAAGAGACCCAGTACTTC.

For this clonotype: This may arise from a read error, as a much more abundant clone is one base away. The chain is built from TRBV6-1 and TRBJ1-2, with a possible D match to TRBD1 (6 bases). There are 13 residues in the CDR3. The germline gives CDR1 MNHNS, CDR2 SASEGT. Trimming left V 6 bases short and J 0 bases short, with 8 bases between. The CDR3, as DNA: TGTGCCAGCAGCGAGGGGGCTAACTATGGCTACACCTTC. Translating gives CASSEGANYGYTF.

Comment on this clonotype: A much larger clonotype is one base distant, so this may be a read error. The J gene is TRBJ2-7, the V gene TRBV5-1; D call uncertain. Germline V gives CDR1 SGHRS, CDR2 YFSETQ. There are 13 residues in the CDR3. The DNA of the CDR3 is TGCGCCAGCAGCTTGTCACAGCTCTACGAGCAGTCCTTC. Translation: CASSLSQLYEQSF.

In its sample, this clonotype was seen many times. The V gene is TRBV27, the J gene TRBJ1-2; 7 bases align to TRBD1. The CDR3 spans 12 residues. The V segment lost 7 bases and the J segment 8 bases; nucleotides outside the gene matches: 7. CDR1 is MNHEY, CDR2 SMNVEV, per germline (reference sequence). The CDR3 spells CASKGRGRGYTF. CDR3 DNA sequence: TGTGCCAGCAAAGGAAGGGGGCGCGGCTACACCTTC.

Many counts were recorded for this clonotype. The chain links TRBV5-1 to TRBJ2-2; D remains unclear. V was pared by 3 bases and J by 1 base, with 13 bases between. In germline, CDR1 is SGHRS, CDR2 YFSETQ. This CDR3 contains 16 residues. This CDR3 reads CASSSASSWNTGELFF. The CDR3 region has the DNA TGCGCCAGCAGCTCTGCATCCTCATGGAACACCGGGGAGCTGTTTTTT.

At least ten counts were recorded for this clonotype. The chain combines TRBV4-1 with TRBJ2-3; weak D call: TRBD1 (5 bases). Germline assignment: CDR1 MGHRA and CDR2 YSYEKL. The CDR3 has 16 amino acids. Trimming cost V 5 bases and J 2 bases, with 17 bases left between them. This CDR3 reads CASSSDQGRATDTQYF. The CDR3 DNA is TGCGCCAGCAGCTCGGACCAGGGCAGGGCCACAGATACGCAGTATTTT.

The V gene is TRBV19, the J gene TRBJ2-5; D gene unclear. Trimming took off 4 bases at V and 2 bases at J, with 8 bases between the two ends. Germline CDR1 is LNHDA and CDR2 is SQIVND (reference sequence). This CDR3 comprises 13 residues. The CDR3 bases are TGTGCCAGTAGTAAGGGAAGACAAGAGACCCAGTACTTC. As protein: CASSKGRQETQYF. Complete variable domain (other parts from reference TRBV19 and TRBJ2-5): DGGITQSPKYLFRKEGQNVTLSCEQNLNHDAMYWYRQDPGQGLRLIYYSQIVNDFQKGDIAEGYSVSREKKESFPLTVTSAQKNPTAFYLCASSKGRQETQYFGPGTRLLVL.

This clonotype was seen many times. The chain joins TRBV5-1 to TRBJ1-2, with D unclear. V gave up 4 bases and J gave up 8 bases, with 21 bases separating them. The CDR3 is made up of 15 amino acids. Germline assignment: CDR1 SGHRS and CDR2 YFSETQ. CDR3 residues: CASSAAQPRTGGYTF. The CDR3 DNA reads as TGCGCCAGCAGCGCGGCACAACCCAGGACGGGGGGCTACACCTTC.

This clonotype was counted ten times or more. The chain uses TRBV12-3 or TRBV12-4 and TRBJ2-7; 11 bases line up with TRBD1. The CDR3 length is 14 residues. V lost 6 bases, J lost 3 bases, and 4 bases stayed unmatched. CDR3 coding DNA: TGTGCCAGCAGACCCGGGACAGGGGGCTACGAGCAGTACTTC. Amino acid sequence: CASRPGTGGYEQYF.

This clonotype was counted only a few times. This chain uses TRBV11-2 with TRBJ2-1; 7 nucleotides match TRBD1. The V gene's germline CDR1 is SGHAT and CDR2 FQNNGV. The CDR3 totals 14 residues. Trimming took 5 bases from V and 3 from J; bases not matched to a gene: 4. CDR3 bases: TGTGCCAGCAGCGCCGGGACAGACTACAATGAGCAGTTCTTC. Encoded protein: CASSAGTDYNEQFF.

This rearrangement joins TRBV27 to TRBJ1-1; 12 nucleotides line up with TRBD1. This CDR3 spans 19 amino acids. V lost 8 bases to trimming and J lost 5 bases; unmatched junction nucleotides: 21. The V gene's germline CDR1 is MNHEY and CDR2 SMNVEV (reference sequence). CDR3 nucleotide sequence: TGTGCCAGCCGACAAAACCCATCCGGGACAGGGGGCGCGGAAACTGAAGCTTTCTTT. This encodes CASRQNPSGTGGAETEAFF.

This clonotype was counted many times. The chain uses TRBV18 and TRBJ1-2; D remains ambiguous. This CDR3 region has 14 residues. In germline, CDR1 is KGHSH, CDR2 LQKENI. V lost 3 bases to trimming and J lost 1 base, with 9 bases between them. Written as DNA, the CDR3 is TGTGCCAGCTCACCCCCCGGGAATAACTATGGCTACACCTTC. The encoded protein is CASSPPGNNYGYTF.

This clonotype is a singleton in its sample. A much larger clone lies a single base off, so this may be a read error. This chain's CDR3 is CASSPGTISNQPQHF. In DNA form, the CDR3 reads TGCGCCAGCAGCCCCGGGACAATTTCTAATCAGCCCCAGCATTTT. The J gene is TRBJ1-5, the V gene TRBV5-1, with D possibly matching TRBD1 (6 bases). CDR1 and CDR2 (germline): SGHRS, YFSETQ. This CDR3 region has 15 residues. V was cut by 4 bases and J by 4 bases, with 15 bases left in between.

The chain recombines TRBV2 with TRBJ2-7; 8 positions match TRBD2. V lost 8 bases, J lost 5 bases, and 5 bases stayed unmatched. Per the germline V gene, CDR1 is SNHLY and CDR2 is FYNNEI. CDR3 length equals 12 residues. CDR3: CASRSGVDEQYF. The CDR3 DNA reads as TGTGCCAGCCGTAGCGGGGTAGACGAGCAGTACTTC.

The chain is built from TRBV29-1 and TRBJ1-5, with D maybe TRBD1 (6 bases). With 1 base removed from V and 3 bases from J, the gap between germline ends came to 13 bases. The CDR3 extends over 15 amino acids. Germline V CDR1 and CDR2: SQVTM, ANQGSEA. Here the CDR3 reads CSVEVTGEINQPQHF. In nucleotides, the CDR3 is TGCAGCGTTGAAGTGACAGGCGAAATCAATCAGCCCCAGCATTTT.

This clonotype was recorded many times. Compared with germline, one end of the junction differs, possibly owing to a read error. CDR3 sequence (DNA): TGTGCCAGCACCCCGACAGGCAATAATGAGAAACTGTTTTTT. Its protein is CASTPTGNNEKLFF. V gene TRBV12-3 or TRBV12-4 combines with J gene TRBJ1-4; D is perhaps TRBD1 (6 bases). This CDR3 has 14 amino acids.

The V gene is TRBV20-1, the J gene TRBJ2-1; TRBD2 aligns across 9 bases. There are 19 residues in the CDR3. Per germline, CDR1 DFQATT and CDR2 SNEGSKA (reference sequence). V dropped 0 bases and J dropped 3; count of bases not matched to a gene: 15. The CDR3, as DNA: TGCAGTGCTAGAGATCGCCAGCTTAGCGGGGGAGGGCTCTACAATGAGCAGTTCTTC. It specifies CSARDRQLSGGGLYNEQFF.

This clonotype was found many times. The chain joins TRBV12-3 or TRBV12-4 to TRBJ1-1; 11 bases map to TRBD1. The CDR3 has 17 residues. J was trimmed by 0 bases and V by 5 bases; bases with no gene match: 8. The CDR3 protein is CASSRGTGGFMNTEAFF. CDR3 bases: TGTGCCAGCAGTCGGGGGACAGGGGGTTTCATGAACACTGAAGCTTTCTTT.

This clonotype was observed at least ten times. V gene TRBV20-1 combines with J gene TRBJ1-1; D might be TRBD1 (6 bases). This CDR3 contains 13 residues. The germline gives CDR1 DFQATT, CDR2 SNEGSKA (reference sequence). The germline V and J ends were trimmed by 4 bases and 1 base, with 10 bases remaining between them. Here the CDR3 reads CSATRRGNTEAFF. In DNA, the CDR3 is TGCAGTGCTACGCGCAGGGGGAACACTGAAGCTTTCTTT.

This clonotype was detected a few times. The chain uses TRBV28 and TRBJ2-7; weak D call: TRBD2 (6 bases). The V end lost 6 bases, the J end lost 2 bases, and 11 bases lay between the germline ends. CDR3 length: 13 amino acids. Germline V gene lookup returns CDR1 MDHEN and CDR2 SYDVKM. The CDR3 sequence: CASSQEGPYEQYF. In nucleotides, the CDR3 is TGTGCCAGCAGCCAGGAGGGACCCTACGAGCAGTACTTC.

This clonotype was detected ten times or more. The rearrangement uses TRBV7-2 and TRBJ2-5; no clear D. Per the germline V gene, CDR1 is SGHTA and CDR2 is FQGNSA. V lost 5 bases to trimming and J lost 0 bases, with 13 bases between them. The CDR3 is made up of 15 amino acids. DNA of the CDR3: TGTGCCAGCAGCATCTCGTCTACACACCAAGAGACCCAGTACTTC. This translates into CASSISSTHQETQYF.

The CDR3, as DNA: TGTGCCAGCAGCTTTATGCAGGGATCAGATGAGCAGTACTTC. Its protein is CASSFMQGSDEQYF. This chain joins TRBV7-9 and TRBJ2-7, with D perhaps TRBD1 (5 bases). V shed 3 bases and J shed 7 bases, with 16 bases lying between them. The germline V gene has CDR1 SEHNR and CDR2 FQNEAQ (reference sequence). The CDR3 runs to 14 residues.

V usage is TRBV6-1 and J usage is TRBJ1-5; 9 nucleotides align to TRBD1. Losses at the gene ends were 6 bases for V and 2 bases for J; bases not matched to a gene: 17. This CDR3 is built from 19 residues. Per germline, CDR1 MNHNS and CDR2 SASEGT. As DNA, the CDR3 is TGTGCCAGCAGCCCCAAATTGACAGGACAGGGGTTCGGCAATCAGCCCCAGCATTTT. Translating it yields CASSPKLTGQGFGNQPQHF.

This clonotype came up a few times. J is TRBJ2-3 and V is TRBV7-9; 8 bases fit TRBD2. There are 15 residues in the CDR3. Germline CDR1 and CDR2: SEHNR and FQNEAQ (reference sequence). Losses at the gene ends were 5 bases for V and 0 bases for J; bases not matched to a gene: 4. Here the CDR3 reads CASSDRGGSTDTQYF. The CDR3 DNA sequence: TGTGCCAGCAGCGACCGCGGGGGGAGCACAGATACGCAGTATTTT.

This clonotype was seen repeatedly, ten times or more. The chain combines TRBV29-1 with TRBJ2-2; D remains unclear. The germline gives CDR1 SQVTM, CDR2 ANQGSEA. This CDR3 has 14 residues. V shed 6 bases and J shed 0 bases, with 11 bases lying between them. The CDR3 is CSVVPGANTGELFF. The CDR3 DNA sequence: TGCAGCGTCGTGCCAGGAGCGAACACCGGGGAGCTGTTTTTT.

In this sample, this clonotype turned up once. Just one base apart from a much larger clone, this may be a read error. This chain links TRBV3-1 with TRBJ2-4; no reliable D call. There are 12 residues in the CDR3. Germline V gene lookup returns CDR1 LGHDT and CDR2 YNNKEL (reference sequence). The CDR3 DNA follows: TGTGCCAGCAGCCTAGACGAAAACATTGAGTACTTC. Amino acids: CASSLDENIEYF.

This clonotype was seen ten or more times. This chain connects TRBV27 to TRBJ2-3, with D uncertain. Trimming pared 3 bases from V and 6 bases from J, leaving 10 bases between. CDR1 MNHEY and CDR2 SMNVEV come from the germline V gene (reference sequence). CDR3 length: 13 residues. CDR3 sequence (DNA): TGTGCCAGCAGTTTTAATAGTGATGATACGCAGTATTTT. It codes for CASSFNSDDTQYF.